What follows is one TCR beta chain and its context. Antigen unknown. CDR1 and CDR2 (germline): LNHDA, SQIVND (reference sequence). The V end was cut by 0 bases, the J end by 8 bases, with 16 bases between. This CDR3 region has 15 residues. In the PCR, 60 Vbeta and 13 Jbeta primers were used. Repertoires were generated with immunoSEQ multiplex PCR, while TCRdb's copy carries only in-frame clones and drops some. The sample lists around 120,000 clones; over 60% were seen once. This entry belongs to a study of cytomegalovirus exposure and HLA in healthy donors. Study conclusions and caveats: The authors later found HLA-associated TCR beta chains more clonally expanded than equally common others. Researchers reported in a later analysis that a missense DCLRE1C variant was tied to TCR beta V- and J-gene trimming.

Specimen: PBMCs. J is TRBJ1-2 and V is TRBV19; no reliable D call. The receptor's source is a human donor in good health. The CDR3 protein is CASSIDRPRGRGYTF. CDR3 nucleotides: TGTGCCAGTAGTATAGATCGGCCCAGAGGAAGAGGCTACACCTTC. Full variable domain (missing parts from reference TRBV19 and TRBJ1-2): DGGITQSPKYLFRKEGQNVTLSCEQNLNHDAMYWYRQDPGQGLRLIYYSQIVNDFQKGDIAEGYSVSREKKESFPLTVTSAQKNPTAFYLCASSIDRPRGRGYTFGSGTRLTVV.